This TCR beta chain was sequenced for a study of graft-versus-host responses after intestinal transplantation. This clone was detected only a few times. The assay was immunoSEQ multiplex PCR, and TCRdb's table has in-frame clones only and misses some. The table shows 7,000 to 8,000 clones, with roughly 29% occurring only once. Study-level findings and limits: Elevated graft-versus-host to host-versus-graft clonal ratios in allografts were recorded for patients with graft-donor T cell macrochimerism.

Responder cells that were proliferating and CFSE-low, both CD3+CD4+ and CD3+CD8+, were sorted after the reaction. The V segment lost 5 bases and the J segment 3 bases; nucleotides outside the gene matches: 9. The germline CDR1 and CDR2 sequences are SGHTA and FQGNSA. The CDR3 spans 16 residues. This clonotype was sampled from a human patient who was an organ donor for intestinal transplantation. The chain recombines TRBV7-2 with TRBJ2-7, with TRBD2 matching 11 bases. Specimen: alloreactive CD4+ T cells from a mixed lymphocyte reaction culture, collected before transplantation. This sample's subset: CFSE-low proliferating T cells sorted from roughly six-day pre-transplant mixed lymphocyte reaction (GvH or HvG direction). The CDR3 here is CASSPRTSGLLYEQYF. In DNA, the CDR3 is TGTGCCAGCAGCCCTCGGACTAGCGGGCTCCTCTACGAGCAGTACTTC.